These T cell receptor beta chains were read from a single sample in a study of sequential checkpoint blockade in melanoma. Libraries were prepared by immunoSEQ multiplex PCR; TCRdb keeps only in-frame clonotypes and omits some of them. Here the sample spans 7,000 to 9,500 clones, about 50% being singletons. Material: CD8+ T cells sorted from blood (inferred from file names), obtained from a patient given nivolumab and ipilimumab in sequence. These receptors came from a human donor with melanoma. CDR3s include the opening cysteine and the closing phenylalanine or tryptophan. The order of the fields is D gene, J gene, clone size, V gene, CDR3 protein, CDR3 DNA. A D gene is named only where the DNA matches it firmly. Size tells how often a clone was seen (once, few, many) or the class of an expanded clone, and some rows leave it out.

NA,TRBJ1-6,once,TRBV25-1,CASSEQGPLDSPLHF,TGTGCCAGCAGTGAACAGGGGCCATTGGATTCACCCCTCCACTTT
NA,TRBJ1-1,few,TRBV4-1,CASSLTGTHTEAFF,TGCGCCAGCAGCCTAACTGGGACTCACACTGAAGCTTTCTTT
NA,TRBJ1-5,NA,TRBV18,CASSPLTDRLPQHF,TGTGCCAGCTCACCTCTGACCGACAGACTTCCCCAGCATTTT
TRBD1,TRBJ1-1,NA,TRBV28,CASRGDRENTEAFF,TGTGCCAGCAGGGGGGACAGAGAGAACACTGAAGCTTTCTTT
NA,TRBJ1-5,NA,TRBV7-9,CASSDTGQPQHF,TGTGCCAGCAGCGACACAGGTCAGCCCCAGCATTTT
TRBD1,TRBJ2-7,few,TRBV6-4,CASSYSTGYEQYF,TGTGCCAGCAGTTACTCGACAGGGTACGAGCAGTACTTC
NA,TRBJ2-6,NA,TRBV4-3,CASSQAQGSGANVLTF,TGCGCCAGCAGCCAAGCTCAGGGCTCTGGGGCCAACGTCCTGACTTTC
TRBD1,TRBJ1-5,NA,TRBV2,CASSVPAGGQPQHF,TGTGCCAGCAGTGTCCCGGCAGGGGGACAGCCCCAGCATTTT
NA,TRBJ1-1,few,TRBV28,CASSIGVPTEAFF,TGTGCCAGCAGCATAGGGGTGCCCACTGAAGCTTTCTTT
NA,TRBJ1-2,NA,TRBV27,CASSLTPTHYGYTF,TGTGCCAGCAGTTTGACACCGACCCACTATGGCTACACCTTC
TRBD1,TRBJ1-2,few,TRBV14,CASSLGQGEWGYTF,TGTGCCAGCAGCCTAGGACAGGGGGAATGGGGCTACACCTTC
NA,TRBJ2-7,NA,TRBV5-1,CASSLGVYDEQYF,TGCGCCAGCAGCTTGGGCGTATACGACGAGCAGTACTTC
TRBD1,TRBJ1-4,NA,TRBV13,CASSHRTGREKLFF,TGTGCCAGCAGTCACAGGACAGGACGAGAAAAACTGTTTTTT
NA,TRBJ2-1,NA,TRBV21-1,CASRNEQFF,TGTGCCAGCCGCAATGAGCAGTTCTTC
NA,TRBJ1-5,NA,TRBV21-1,CASSKGPGQPQHF,TGTGCCAGCAGCAAAGGGCCGGGTCAGCCCCAGCATTTT
TRBD1,TRBJ1-2,NA,TRBV5-1,CASSSGTVEGYTF,TGCGCCAGCAGCTCCGGGACAGTTGAAGGCTACACCTTC
TRBD1,TRBJ1-2,NA,TRBV19,CAGTGEDGYTF,TGTGCCGGGACAGGGGAGGATGGCTACACCTTC
NA,TRBJ1-1,once,TRBV19,CASRTTSEAFF,TGTGCCAGTAGGACGACATCAGAAGCTTTCTTT
TRBD2,TRBJ2-7,few,TRBV10-3,CAISDNLAGGMNEQYF,TGTGCCATCAGTGATAATCTAGCGGGGGGGATGAACGAGCAGTACTTC
TRBD1,TRBJ1-5,NA,TRBV4-3,CASSQATGVGQPQHF,TGCGCCAGCAGCCAAGCGACAGGGGTTGGGCAGCCCCAGCATTTT
TRBD2,TRBJ2-7,few,TRBV5-4,CASSVAGGLDEQYF,TGTGCCAGCAGCGTAGCGGGGGGGCTCGACGAGCAGTACTTC
TRBD1,TRBJ1-5,NA,TRBV6-1,CASRDRGLGQPQHF,TGTGCCAGCAGAGACAGGGGGCTCGGTCAGCCCCAGCATTTT
TRBD2,TRBJ2-7,NA,TRBV4-3,CASSQGTSGGSYEQYF,TGCGCCAGCAGCCAAGGGACTAGCGGGGGTTCCTACGAGCAGTACTTC
TRBD1,TRBJ2-7,medium-sized,TRBV7-9,CASSSRQDRGDEQYF,TGTGCCAGCAGCTCACGCCAGGACAGGGGGGACGAGCAGTACTTC
NA,TRBJ1-4,few,TRBV11-2,CASSQTSGGEKLFF,TGTGCCAGCAGCCAAACCTCGGGGGGGGAAAAACTGTTTTTT
TRBD2,TRBJ2-7,few,TRBV7-2,CASSAGGGYEQYF,TGTGCCAGCAGCGCGGGGGGCGGCTACGAGCAGTACTTC
TRBD1,TRBJ1-2,NA,TRBV27,CASSTRDRGGGYTF,TGTGCCAGCAGTACCCGGGACAGGGGCGGTGGCTACACCTTC
NA,TRBJ2-7,NA,TRBV4-3,CASSQGLIGYEQYF,TGCGCCAGCAGCCAAGGGTTAATCGGCTACGAGCAGTACTTC
NA,TRBJ2-6,NA,TRBV30,CAWSVFVSGANVLTF,TGTGCCTGGAGTGTATTCGTCTCTGGGGCCAACGTCCTGACTTTC
NA,TRBJ2-7,NA,TRBV11-2,CASSLGRNRVYEQYF,TGTGCCAGCAGCTTAGGACGAAACAGGGTCTACGAGCAGTACTTC
NA,TRBJ1-2,once,TRBV5-4,CAFSDLGDYGYTF,TGTGCCTTTTCGGATTTAGGGGACTATGGCTACACCTTC
TRBD1,TRBJ1-1,NA,TRBV30,CAWSETTQGEAFF,TGTGCCTGGAGCGAAACCACACAGGGGGAAGCTTTCTTT
TRBD1,TRBJ2-2,NA,TRBV9,CASSAPGQVVNTGELFF,TGTGCCAGCAGCGCGCCGGGACAGGTCGTTAACACCGGGGAGCTGTTTTTT
NA,TRBJ2-7,few,TRBV28,CASSLRGGMYEQYF,TGTGCCAGCAGTTTGAGGGGGGGGATGTACGAGCAGTACTTC
TRBD1,TRBJ1-5,NA,TRBV5-5,CASSLEGARNQPQHF,TGTGCCAGCAGCTTGGAGGGGGCTCGGAATCAGCCCCAGCATTTT
NA,TRBJ1-1,NA,TRBV6-1,CASSDRAGGSTEAFF,TGTGCCAGCAGTGACCGGGCAGGTGGGAGCACTGAAGCTTTCTTT
NA,TRBJ2-7,NA,TRBV15,CATSRDPPGVYEQYF,TGTGCCACCAGCAGAGACCCTCCGGGGGTCTACGAGCAGTACTTC
NA,TRBJ1-1,NA,TRBV19,CASSILATADAMNTEAFF,TGTGCCAGTAGTATTCTAGCGACAGCCGATGCCATGAACACTGAAGCTTTCTTT
NA,TRBJ2-6,NA,TRBV2,CASSVADNVLTF,TGTGCCAGCAGTGTGGCCGACAACGTCCTGACTTTC
NA,TRBJ1-1,NA,TRBV2,CASSEWQGTEAFF,TGTGCCAGCAGTGAATGGCAGGGGACTGAAGCTTTCTTT
NA,TRBJ2-7,NA,TRBV27,CASSWASSYEQYF,TGTGCCAGCAGTTGGGCGAGCTCCTACGAGCAGTACTTC
NA,TRBJ1-1,few,TRBV9,CASSVRGGANTEAFF,TGTGCCAGCAGCGTTCGCGGGGGCGCGAACACTGAAGCTTTCTTT
TRBD2,TRBJ2-7,once,TRBV11-2,CASSLILAGAYEQYF,TGTGCCAGCAGCTTAATACTAGCGGGGGCGTACGAGCAGTACTTC
TRBD2,TRBJ2-7,once,TRBV5-4,CASSLGETRGDEQYF,TGTGCCAGCAGCTTGGGGGAGACCCGGGGGGACGAGCAGTACTTC
NA,TRBJ2-7,few,TRBV4-2,CASSQAREQYF,TGTGCCAGCAGCCAAGCCAGAGAGCAGTACTTC
NA,TRBJ2-7,once,TRBV27,CASRRDPASDHEQYF,TGTGCCAGCAGGCGGGATCCCGCTTCCGACCACGAGCAGTACTTC
NA,TRBJ1-5,medium-sized,TRBV5-4,CASSFGNNQPQHF,TGTGCCAGCAGCTTCGGGAACAATCAGCCCCAGCATTTT
TRBD1,TRBJ2-1,NA,TRBV29-1,CSVTGQIHNEQFF,TGCAGCGTTACGGGACAGATACACAATGAGCAGTTCTTC
TRBD1,TRBJ1-3,once,TRBV7-2,CASSLAFRQGTINTIYF,TGTGCCAGCAGCTTAGCGTTTAGACAGGGAACAATAAACACCATATATTTT
TRBD1,TRBJ1-1,few,TRBV6-1,CASNRGQYTEAFF,TGTGCCAGCAACAGGGGACAGTACACTGAAGCTTTCTTT
NA,TRBJ2-7,NA,TRBV13,CASSGGRGVHEQYF,TGTGCCAGCAGCGGGGGCAGGGGTGTACACGAGCAGTACTTC
NA,TRBJ2-6,NA,TRBV13,CASSYEFSGANVLTF,TGTGCCAGCAGTTATGAGTTCTCTGGGGCCAACGTCCTGACTTTC
TRBD2,TRBJ2-7,NA,TRBV9,CASSVGLAGTYEQYF,TGTGCCAGCAGCGTAGGACTAGCGGGCACCTACGAGCAGTACTTC
NA,TRBJ1-2,NA,TRBV7-6,CASSPGGVDGYTF,TGTGCCAGCAGCCCCGGGGGGGTTGATGGCTACACCTTC
NA,TRBJ2-7,NA,TRBV11-2,CASSLDAGDYEQYF,TGTGCCAGCAGCTTAGATGCAGGCGACTACGAGCAGTACTTC
TRBD1,TRBJ1-1,NA,TRBV7-8,CASSWDRGRSISEAFF,TGTGCCAGCAGCTGGGACAGGGGGCGGTCGATCTCTGAAGCTTTCTTT